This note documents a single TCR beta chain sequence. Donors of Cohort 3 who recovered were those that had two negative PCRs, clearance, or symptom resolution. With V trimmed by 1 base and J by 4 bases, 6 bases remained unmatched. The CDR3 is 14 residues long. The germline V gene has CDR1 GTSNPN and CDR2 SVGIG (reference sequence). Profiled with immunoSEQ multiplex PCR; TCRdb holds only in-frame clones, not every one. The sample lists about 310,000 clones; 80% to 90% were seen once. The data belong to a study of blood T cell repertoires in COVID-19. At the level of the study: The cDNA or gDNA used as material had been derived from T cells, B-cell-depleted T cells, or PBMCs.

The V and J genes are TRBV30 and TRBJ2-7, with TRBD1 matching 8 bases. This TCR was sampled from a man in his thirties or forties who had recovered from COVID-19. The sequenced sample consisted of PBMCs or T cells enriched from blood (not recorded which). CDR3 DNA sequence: TGTGCCTGGAGTGCGGGACAGGAGATATACGAGCAGTACTTC. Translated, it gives CAWSAGQEIYEQYF.